The clone carrying this T cell receptor (beta chain) has just a few counts. No antigen is known for it. Germline assignment: CDR1 SGHTS and CDR2 YDEGEE. The ends were cut back, 1 base at V and 2 bases at J, with 13 bases in the middle. This CDR3 comprises 16 residues. From the reads, TCRdb called clonotypes with MiXCR, one entry per CDR3 protein. Of 350,000 to 500,000 distinct CDR3 sequences listed, roughly 30% are singletons. The data originate from a study of T cell repertoires in cytomegalovirus infection. Study results and caveats: CMV-specific TCR beta clonotypes restricted by HLA-C dominated the ex vivo response. Pooled public TCR beta family frequency picked out CMV carriers with the relevant HLA.

Sequencing input: PBMCs. The clonotype comes from a human donor in good health (CMV status not recorded). Some clones in this sample may be carry-over from other donors' samples. The chain carries TRBV5-8 and TRBJ2-1; weak D call: TRBD1 (6 bases). CDR3 sequence: CASSLRRGFPYNEQFF. The CDR3 DNA reads TGTGCCAGCAGCTTGAGAAGGGGGTTCCCCTACAATGAGCAGTTCTTC.